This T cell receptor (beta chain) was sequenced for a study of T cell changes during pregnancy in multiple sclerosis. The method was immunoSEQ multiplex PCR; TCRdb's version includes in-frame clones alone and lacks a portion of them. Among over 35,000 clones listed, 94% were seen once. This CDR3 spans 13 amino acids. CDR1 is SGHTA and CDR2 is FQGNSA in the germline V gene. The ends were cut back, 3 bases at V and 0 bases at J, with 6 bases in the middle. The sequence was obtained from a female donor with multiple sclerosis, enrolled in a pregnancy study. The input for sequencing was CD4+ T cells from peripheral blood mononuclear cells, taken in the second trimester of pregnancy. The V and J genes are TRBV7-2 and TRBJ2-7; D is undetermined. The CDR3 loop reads CASSLSFSYEQYF. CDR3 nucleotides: TGTGCCAGCAGCTTGAGTTTCTCCTACGAGCAGTACTTC.